This passage covers 4 T cell receptor beta chains from one sample sequenced in a study of T cells in Graves' hyperthyroidism and ophthalmopathy. RNA transcripts served as the template for amplifying TCR beta CDR3 regions. HTBI primers were the set used in a first-round RT-PCR of the TCR CDR3. TCRdb reprocessed the multiplex PCR reads via MiXCR and lists one record per CDR3 protein. The sample gives about 300,000 distinct CDR3 sequences, around a sixth of which show up once; 33% is in the top ten. The sample was blood. These TCRs come from a man younger than 40 with Graves' hyperthyroidism.

This sequence joins TRBV7-8 and TRBJ2-5; a possible D gene is TRBD1 (5 bases). Germline CDR1 is SGHVS and CDR2 is FQNEAQ. The ends were cut back, 5 bases at V and 5 bases at J, with 15 bases in the middle. CDR3 length: 14 residues. CDR3 in amino acids: CASSNRQGSETQYF. As DNA, the CDR3 is TGTGCCAGCAGCAACCGTCAGGGATCCGAGACCCAGTACTTC.

The CDR3 DNA reads TGTGCCAGCAGTGAACCTGGTAGCGTTGAGGAGCAGTACTTC. Protein sequence: CASSEPGSVEEQYF. V usage is TRBV25-1 and J usage is TRBJ2-7; tentative D call: TRBD2 (5 bases). V was clipped by 2 bases and J by 7 bases, with 15 bases between them. There are 14 residues in the CDR3. Looked up from germline, CDR1 is MGHDK and CDR2 is SYGVNS.

V gene TRBV6-4 combines with J gene TRBJ1-5; 7 bases match TRBD1. V trimming: 3 bases; J trimming: 1 base; junction bases outside the gene matches: 0. The CDR3 has 14 residues. Germline loops: CDR1 MRHNA, CDR2 SNTAGT. In DNA, the CDR3 is TGTGCCAGCAGTGAGGGACAGAGCAATCAGCCCCAGCATTTT. Its translation is CASSEGQSNQPQHF.

This clonotype was observed a handful of times. The V call is TRBV12-3 or TRBV12-4, the J call TRBJ2-1; possible D gene TRBD1, 5 bases. The CDR3 has 15 residues. Trimming cost V 2 bases and J 12 bases, with 20 bases left between them. The CDR3 protein is CASSLPGWYNDGQFF. The CDR3 nucleotides are TGTGCCAGCAGTTTACCAGGGTGGTACAATGATGGGCAGTTCTTC.